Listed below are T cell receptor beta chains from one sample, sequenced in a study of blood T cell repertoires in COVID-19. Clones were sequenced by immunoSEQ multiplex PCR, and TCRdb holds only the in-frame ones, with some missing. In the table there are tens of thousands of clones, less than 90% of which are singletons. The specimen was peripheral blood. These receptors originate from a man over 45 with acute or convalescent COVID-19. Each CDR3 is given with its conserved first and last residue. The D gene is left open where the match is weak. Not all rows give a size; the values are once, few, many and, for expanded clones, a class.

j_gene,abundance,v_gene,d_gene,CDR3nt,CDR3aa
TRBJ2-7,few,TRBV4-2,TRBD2,TGTGCCAGCAGCCAAGATCCCAGCGGGGGGCGGGAGCAGTACTTC,CASSQDPSGGREQYF
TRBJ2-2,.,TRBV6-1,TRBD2,TGTGCCAGCAGTGCCGCTAGCGGGAGCAACACCGGGGAGCTGTTTTTT,CASSAASGSNTGELFF
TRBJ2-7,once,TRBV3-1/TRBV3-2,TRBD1,TGTGCCAGCAGCCCCACAGGGGGCCGCGGCGAGCAGTACTTC,CASSPTGGRGEQYF
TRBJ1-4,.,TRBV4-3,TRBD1,TGCGCCAGCAGCTCCCACAGGGGAACTAATGAAAAACTGTTTTTT,CASSSHRGTNEKLFF
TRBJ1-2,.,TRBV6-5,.,TGTGCCAGCAGTTACTCCGGCAGGGGCTATGGCTACACCTTC,CASSYSGRGYGYTF
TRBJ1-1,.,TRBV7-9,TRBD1,TGTGCCAGCAGCTTCCAGGGGGAAACTGAAGCTTTCTTT,CASSFQGETEAFF
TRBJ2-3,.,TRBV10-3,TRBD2,TGTGCCATCATGGCTAGCGGGAGTGCAGATACGCAGTATTTT,CAIMASGSADTQYF
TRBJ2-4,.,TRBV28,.,TGTGCCAGCAGTTTACAGGGGAGAGGAAACATTCAGTACTTC,CASSLQGRGNIQYF
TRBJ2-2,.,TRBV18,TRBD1,TGTGCCAGCTCCGTCGGGACAGCGAACACCGGGGAGCTGTTTTTT,CASSVGTANTGELFF
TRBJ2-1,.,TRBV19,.,TGTGCCAGTAGTATAAACCCTTATACTAGTTCAGGTGGCAATGAGCAGTTCTTC,CASSINPYTSSGGNEQFF
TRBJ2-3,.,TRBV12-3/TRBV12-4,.,TGTGCCGCCCAAGGAGAGAATGCAGATACGCAGTATTTT,CAAQGENADTQYF
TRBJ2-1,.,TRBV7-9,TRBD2,TGTGCCAGCAGCCCGGGACTAGTCTCCTACAATGAGCAGTTCTTC,CASSPGLVSYNEQFF
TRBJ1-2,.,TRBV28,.,TGTGCCAGCAGTTTCTCTAGGGCGGGTGGCTACACCTTC,CASSFSRAGGYTF
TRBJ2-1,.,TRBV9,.,TGTGCCAGCAGCGTAGCCCTAGCATATGAGCAGTTCTTC,CASSVALAYEQFF
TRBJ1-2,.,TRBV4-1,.,TGCGCCAGCAGCCAACGTACGGGGGGAACCGGCTATGGCTACACCTTC,CASSQRTGGTGYGYTF
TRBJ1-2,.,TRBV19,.,TGTGCCAGTAGTATCCTAAATTATGGAGAATATGGCTACACCTTC,CASSILNYGEYGYTF
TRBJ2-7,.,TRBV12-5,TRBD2,TGTGCTAGTGGTTCCAATAGCGGGAGGGCCCTCTACGAGCAGTACTTC,CASGSNSGRALYEQYF
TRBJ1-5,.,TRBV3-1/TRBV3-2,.,TGTGCCAGCAGCCAAGGACAGGACAATCAGCCCCAGCATTTT,CASSQGQDNQPQHF
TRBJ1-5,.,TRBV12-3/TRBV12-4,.,TGTGCCAGCAGTTCCTTCAATCAGCCCCAGCATTTT,CASSSFNQPQHF
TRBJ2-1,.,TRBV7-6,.,TGTGCCAGCAGCTTAGGGAGGGCTGAGCAGTTCTTC,CASSLGRAEQFF
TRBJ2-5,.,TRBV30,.,TGTGCCTGGAATGTCGTCCTAGAGACCCAGTACTTC,CAWNVVLETQYF
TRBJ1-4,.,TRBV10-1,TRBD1,TGCGCCAGCAGTGAGCTGACAGGGGACGAAAAACTGTTTTTT,CASSELTGDEKLFF
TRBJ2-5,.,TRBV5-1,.,TGCGCCAGCAGCTTGTCGTCACTAGTAATCAGAGAGACCCAGTACTTC,CASSLSSLVIRETQYF
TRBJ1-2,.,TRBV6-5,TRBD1,TGTGCCAGCAGCGCGGGACAGGGGGCAAAAGGCTACACCTTC,CASSAGQGAKGYTF
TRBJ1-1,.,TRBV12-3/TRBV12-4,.,TGTGCCAGCAAATATACAGGTAACCCTGAAGCTTTCTTT,CASKYTGNPEAFF
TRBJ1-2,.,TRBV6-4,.,TGTGCCAGCAGTGAAATCGACAGAGCTAACTATGGCTACACCTTC,CASSEIDRANYGYTF
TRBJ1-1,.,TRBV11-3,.,TGTGCCAGCAAACGGGGGGAGGTGAACACTGAAGCTTTCTTT,CASKRGEVNTEAFF
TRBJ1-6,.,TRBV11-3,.,TGTGCCAGCAGTCGTACCCCAGGGGTATCCCATTCACCCCTCCACTTT,CASSRTPGVSHSPLHF
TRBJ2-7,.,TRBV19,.,TGTGCCAGTAGTACTACGGACGGGAGCTCCTACGAGCAGTACTTC,CASSTTDGSSYEQYF
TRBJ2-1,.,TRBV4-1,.,TGCGCCAGCAGCCAATCCCCCAGGGGTAATGAGCAGTTCTTC,CASSQSPRGNEQFF
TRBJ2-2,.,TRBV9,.,TGTGCCAGCAGCGTCAGGACTTTCAACACCGGGGAGCTGTTTTTT,CASSVRTFNTGELFF
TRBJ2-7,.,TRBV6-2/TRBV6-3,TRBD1,TGTGCCAGCAGTTATGGGACAGGGTTCTACGAGCAGTACTTC,CASSYGTGFYEQYF
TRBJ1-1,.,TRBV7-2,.,TGTGCCAGCAGCTTAGCGCCCACAACGAACACTGAAGCTTTCTTT,CASSLAPTTNTEAFF
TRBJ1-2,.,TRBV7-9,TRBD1,TGTGCCAGCAGCTTAGGGGACAGGGGATATGGCTACACCTTC,CASSLGDRGYGYTF
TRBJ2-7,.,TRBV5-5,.,TGTGCCAGCAGGGAGTTGCCATCCTTCCCCTACGAGCAGTACTTC,CASRELPSFPYEQYF
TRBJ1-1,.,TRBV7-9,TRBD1,TGTGCCAGCAGCCAGGGACAGGAGAACACTGAAGCTTTCTTT,CASSQGQENTEAFF
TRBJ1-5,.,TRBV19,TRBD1,TGTGCCAGTAGACCGGGACAGCTCGACCAGCCCCAGCATTTT,CASRPGQLDQPQHF
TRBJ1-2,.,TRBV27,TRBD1,TGTGCCAGCAGCGAGACAGGGACTTATGGCTACACCTTC,CASSETGTYGYTF
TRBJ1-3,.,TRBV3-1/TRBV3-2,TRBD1,TGTGCCAGCAGCCAAAGGGACAGGGCTGGAAACACCATATATTTT,CASSQRDRAGNTIYF
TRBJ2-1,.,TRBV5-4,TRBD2,TGTGCCAGCAGCCCTAGAGGGACTAGCATAATCGATGAGCAGTTCTTC,CASSPRGTSIIDEQFF
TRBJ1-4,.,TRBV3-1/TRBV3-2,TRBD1,TGTGCCAGCAGCATAGGACAGGGAGGTGAAAAACTGTTTTTT,CASSIGQGGEKLFF
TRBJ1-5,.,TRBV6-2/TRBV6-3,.,TGTGCCAGCAGTTCCCGGGGATCCACCAGCCAGCCCCAGCATTTT,CASSSRGSTSQPQHF
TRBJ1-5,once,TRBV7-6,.,TGTGCCAGCAGCTTAGGGACATATCAGCCCCAGCATTTT,CASSLGTYQPQHF
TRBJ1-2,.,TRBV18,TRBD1,TGTGCCAGCTCACAGCTCCCCCCGAGGGACAGGGCGTCGCGTGGCTACACCTTC,CASSQLPPRDRASRGYTF
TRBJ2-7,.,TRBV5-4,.,TGTGCCAGCAGCCGAACGGCAGGTGTGGTGTACGAGCAGTACTTC,CASSRTAGVVYEQYF
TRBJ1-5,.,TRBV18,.,TGTGCCAGCTCACCGCGGCAGGGTTTAAGCAATCAGCCCCAGCATTTT,CASSPRQGLSNQPQHF